This passage covers 5 T cell receptor beta chains from one sample sequenced in a study of shared clonotypes between healthy human individuals. Repertoires were generated with immunoSEQ multiplex PCR, while TCRdb's copy carries only in-frame clones and drops some. In the table there are about 1.1 million clones, roughly 80% of which are singletons. The sample was memory CD4+ T cells from PBMCs. Subset: CD45RA-negative fraction. The receptors were gathered from a man younger than 30 in good health. Some clones in this sample may be carry-over from other donors' samples.

This clone has just a few counts. The chain couples TRBV5-1 to TRBJ2-2; 8 nucleotides agree with TRBD1. J gave up 1 base and V 4 bases, and 6 bases lay outside the gene matches. The germline gives CDR1 SGHRS, CDR2 YFSETQ. The CDR3 spans 16 residues. This CDR3 is CASSGNGQGNTGELFF. CDR3 DNA sequence: TGCGCCAGCAGCGGGAACGGACAGGGGAACACCGGGGAGCTGTTTTTT. The full variable domain, completed using reference TRBV5-1 and TRBJ2-2, is KAGVTQTPRYLIKTRGQQVTLSCSPISGHRSVSWYQQTPGQGLQFLFEYFSETQRNKGNFPGRFSGRQFSNSRSEMNVSTLELGDSALYLCASSGNGQGNTGELFFGEGSRLTVL.

As concerns this clone: One junction end does not reproduce the germline sequence, and a read error may be involved. The CDR3 protein is CSASHPQEF. In DNA form, the CDR3 reads TGCAGTGCAAGTCATCCACAGGAATTT. The genes are TRBV20-1 and TRBJ1-4; D may be TRBD1 (5 bases). Germline V lookup: CDR1 DFQATT, CDR2 SNEGSKA (reference sequence). CDR3 size: 9 residues.

The chain couples TRBV7-9 to TRBJ2-2; 12 bases are a match to TRBD2. Germline trimming cut 4 bases from V and 5 bases from J; bases unmatched to any gene: 8. Looked up from germline, CDR1 is SEHNR and CDR2 is FQNEAQ (reference sequence). This CDR3 is 17 amino acids long. This CDR3 reads CASSYSPTSGSTGELFF. CDR3 DNA: TGTGCCAGCAGCTATTCACCGACTAGCGGGAGTACCGGGGAGCTGTTTTTT.

Many counts were recorded for this clone. Other DNA sequences in this specimen translate into the identical CDR3. The chain uses TRBV28 and TRBJ1-5, with TRBD1 matching over 8 bases. The CDR3 contains 13 residues. V lost 5 bases, J lost 6 bases, and 3 bases stayed unmatched. Germline V CDR1 and CDR2: MDHEN, SYDVKM. This chain's CDR3 is CASSLTGVQPQHF. The CDR3 DNA is TGTGCCAGCAGTCTGACAGGGGTTCAGCCCCAGCATTTT.

The chain is built from TRBV7-6 and TRBJ2-1; a weak D match, TRBD2 (5 bases). Germline-derived CDR1 and CDR2 are SGHVS and FNYEAQ. Deletions cut 5 bases from V and 10 bases from J, with 15 bases between. The length of the CDR3 is 13 residues. The chain's CDR3 is CASSVHEGREQFF. The DNA for the CDR3 is TGTGCCAGCAGCGTACACGAGGGCCGCGAGCAGTTCTTC.